This TCR beta chain was sequenced in a study of T cells in Graves' hyperthyroidism and ophthalmopathy. RNA transcripts provided the source from which TCR beta CDR3 regions were amplified. The TCR CDR3 was amplified in a first-round RT-PCR using the HTBI primer set. TCRdb passed the multiplex PCR reads through MiXCR, listing each CDR3 protein once. The sample shows more than 300,000 distinct CDR3 sequences, roughly 14% of them seen only once. The germline gives CDR1 LNHDA, CDR2 SQIVND (reference sequence). The CDR3 has 15 amino acids. The V and J ends lost 7 bases and 4 bases, in that order; junction bases with no gene match: 12.

Sequencing was done on a sample of blood. The chain combines TRBV19 with TRBJ1-2, with 7 bases matching TRBD1. The TCR was taken from a young woman with Graves' hyperthyroidism. Here the CDR3 DNA reads TGTGCCAGTACCCCAGGGGGGGACAGAAGCTATGGCTACACCTTC. This sequence encodes CASTPGGDRSYGYTF.